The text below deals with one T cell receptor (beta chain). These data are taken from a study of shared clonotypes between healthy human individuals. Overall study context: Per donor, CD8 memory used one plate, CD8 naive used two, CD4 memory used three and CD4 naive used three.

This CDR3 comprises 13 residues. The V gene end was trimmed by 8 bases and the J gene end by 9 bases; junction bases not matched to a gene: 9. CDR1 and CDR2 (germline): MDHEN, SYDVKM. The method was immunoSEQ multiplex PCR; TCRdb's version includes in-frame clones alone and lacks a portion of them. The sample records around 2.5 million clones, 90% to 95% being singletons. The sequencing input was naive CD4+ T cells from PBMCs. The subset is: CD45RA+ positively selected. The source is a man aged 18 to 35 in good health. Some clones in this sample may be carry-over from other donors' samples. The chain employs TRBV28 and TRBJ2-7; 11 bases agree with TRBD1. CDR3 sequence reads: CASGTGQGASQYF. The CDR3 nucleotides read TGTGCCAGCGGGACAGGACAGGGGGCTTCGCAGTACTTC.